These T cell receptor beta chains were read from a single sample in a study of technical replicates of blood from several donors. Assay: immunoSEQ multiplex PCR; the TCRdb copy retains only in-frame clones and omits some. The sample gives tens of thousands of clones, just over 90% of which show up once; approximately 0.22% is in the top ten. Sequenced sample: T cells isolated from PBMCs. These TCRs come from a human donor in good health. Each CDR3 is given with its conserved first and last residue. A D gene is named only where the DNA matches it firmly. Clone size is shown for a subset of rows, as once, few, many or a class of expanded clone.

clone_size: once; cdr3_length: 16; d_call: TRBD2; v_call: TRBV28; j_call: TRBJ2-7; cdr3_nt: TGTGCCAGCAGTCCAGATAGCGGGCCACTCACCTACGAGCAGTACTTC; cdr3_aa: CASSPDSGPLTYEQYF
clone_size: many; cdr3_length: 14; d_call: .; v_call: TRBV30; j_call: TRBJ1-2; cdr3_nt: TGTGCCTGGAGTGATGGTACACGGAGGAATGGCTACACCTTC; cdr3_aa: CAWSDGTRRNGYTF
clone_size: .; cdr3_length: 13; d_call: .; v_call: TRBV29-1; j_call: TRBJ2-7; cdr3_nt: TGCAGCGTTGTGTGGCAGGGGACCTACGAGCAGTACTTC; cdr3_aa: CSVVWQGTYEQYF
clone_size: .; cdr3_length: 16; d_call: TRBD2; v_call: TRBV7-8; j_call: TRBJ2-7; cdr3_nt: TGTGCCAGCAGCTCCCGGGGGGGGCTCCTTCACTACGAGCAGTACTTC; cdr3_aa: CASSSRGGLLHYEQYF
clone_size: .; cdr3_length: 15; d_call: .; v_call: TRBV5-1; j_call: TRBJ2-3; cdr3_nt: TGCGCCAGCAGCTTGGCCTTACAGGGTGGAGATACGCAGTATTTT; cdr3_aa: CASSLALQGGDTQYF
clone_size: .; cdr3_length: 15; d_call: .; v_call: TRBV21-1; j_call: TRBJ1-5; cdr3_nt: TGTGCCAGCCACCGGACAGGTATAAGCAATCAGCCCCAGCATTTT; cdr3_aa: CASHRTGISNQPQHF
clone_size: .; cdr3_length: 12; d_call: .; v_call: TRBV4-1; j_call: TRBJ2-1; cdr3_nt: TGCGCCAGCAGCCACGTAGGGGATGAGCAGTTCTTC; cdr3_aa: CASSHVGDEQFF
clone_size: .; cdr3_length: 14; d_call: TRBD1; v_call: TRBV12-5; j_call: TRBJ2-7; cdr3_nt: TGTGCTAGTGGTTGGGGGACAGGGGTCGACGAGCAGTACTTC; cdr3_aa: CASGWGTGVDEQYF
clone_size: .; cdr3_length: 15; d_call: .; v_call: TRBV5-4; j_call: TRBJ2-3; cdr3_nt: TGTGCCAGCAGCTTAGGAGGGCAGTACACAGATACGCAGTATTTT; cdr3_aa: CASSLGGQYTDTQYF
clone_size: .; cdr3_length: 17; d_call: TRBD1; v_call: TRBV27; j_call: TRBJ2-7; cdr3_nt: TGTGCCAGCAGTTTAATAGGACAGGGGCAATTTGGCTACGAGCAGTACTTC; cdr3_aa: CASSLIGQGQFGYEQYF
clone_size: .; cdr3_length: 15; d_call: TRBD2; v_call: TRBV28; j_call: TRBJ2-5; cdr3_nt: TGTGCCAGCAAGGGGACTAGCGGGTACCAAGAGACCCAGTACTTC; cdr3_aa: CASKGTSGYQETQYF
clone_size: .; cdr3_length: 15; d_call: TRBD1; v_call: TRBV18; j_call: TRBJ1-1; cdr3_nt: TGTGCCAGCTCACCACCGCACAGGGGGAACACTGAAGCTTTCTTT; cdr3_aa: CASSPPHRGNTEAFF
clone_size: once; cdr3_length: 12; d_call: .; v_call: TRBV7-8; j_call: TRBJ1-2; cdr3_nt: TGTGCCAGCAGCACCGGGGGTAACGGCTACACCTTC; cdr3_aa: CASSTGGNGYTF
clone_size: .; cdr3_length: 15; d_call: TRBD1; v_call: TRBV30; j_call: TRBJ2-4; cdr3_nt: TGTGCCTGGAACCTCAGGGGGACGACGAAAAACATTCAGTACTTC; cdr3_aa: CAWNLRGTTKNIQYF
clone_size: .; cdr3_length: 14; d_call: .; v_call: TRBV6-5; j_call: TRBJ1-1; cdr3_nt: TGTGCCAGCAGTTATACTGCCCCGGTGACTGAAGCTTTCTTT; cdr3_aa: CASSYTAPVTEAFF
clone_size: .; cdr3_length: 15; d_call: .; v_call: TRBV5-1; j_call: TRBJ1-2; cdr3_nt: TGCGCCAGCAGCCCACTGACTAGGGACCTTAATGGCTACACCTTC; cdr3_aa: CASSPLTRDLNGYTF
clone_size: .; cdr3_length: 15; d_call: .; v_call: TRBV6-4; j_call: TRBJ2-5; cdr3_nt: TGTGCCAGCAGCCGAGAATGGGCAGGGCAAGAGACCCAGTACTTC; cdr3_aa: CASSREWAGQETQYF
clone_size: .; cdr3_length: 13; d_call: TRBD1; v_call: TRBV6-1; j_call: TRBJ2-7; cdr3_nt: TGTGCCATCACCGGGACAGGGGACGTCGAGCAGTACTTC; cdr3_aa: CAITGTGDVEQYF
clone_size: .; cdr3_length: 14; d_call: .; v_call: TRBV5-1; j_call: TRBJ1-1; cdr3_nt: TGCGCCAGCAGCTTGGATGGAGGAGGGACTGAAGCTTTCTTT; cdr3_aa: CASSLDGGGTEAFF
clone_size: .; cdr3_length: 15; d_call: TRBD1; v_call: TRBV11-2; j_call: TRBJ2-7; cdr3_nt: TGTGCCAGCAGCTTAGGCCAGGGGGCGTACGATGAGCAGTACTTC; cdr3_aa: CASSLGQGAYDEQYF
clone_size: .; cdr3_length: 17; d_call: TRBD1; v_call: TRBV19; j_call: TRBJ1-5; cdr3_nt: TGTGCCAGTAGCACGACAGGGGACAATTATAGCAATCAGCCCCAGCATTTT; cdr3_aa: CASSTTGDNYSNQPQHF
clone_size: once; cdr3_length: 15; d_call: TRBD2; v_call: TRBV27; j_call: TRBJ2-3; cdr3_nt: TGTGCCAGCAGTTTATCCCTAGCGGTCACAGATACGCAGTATTTT; cdr3_aa: CASSLSLAVTDTQYF